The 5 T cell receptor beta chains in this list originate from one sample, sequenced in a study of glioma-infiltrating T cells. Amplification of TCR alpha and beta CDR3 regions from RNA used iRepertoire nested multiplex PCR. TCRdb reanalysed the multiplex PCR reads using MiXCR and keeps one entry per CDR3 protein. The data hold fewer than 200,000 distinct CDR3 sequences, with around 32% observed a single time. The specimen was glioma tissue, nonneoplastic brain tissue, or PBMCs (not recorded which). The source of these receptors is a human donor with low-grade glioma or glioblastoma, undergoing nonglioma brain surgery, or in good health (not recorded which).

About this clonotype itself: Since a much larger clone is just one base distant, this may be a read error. The CDR3 sequence: CASSSLTAFEQYF. CDR3 nucleotides: TGTGCCAGCAGCTCACTGACTGCTTTCGAGCAGTACTTC. The V and J genes are TRBV5-5 and TRBJ2-7; D is uncertain. Deletions cut 3 bases from V and 6 bases from J, with 13 bases between. The CDR3 loop spans 13 amino acids. The germline V gene has CDR1 SGHKS and CDR2 YYEKEE (reference sequence).

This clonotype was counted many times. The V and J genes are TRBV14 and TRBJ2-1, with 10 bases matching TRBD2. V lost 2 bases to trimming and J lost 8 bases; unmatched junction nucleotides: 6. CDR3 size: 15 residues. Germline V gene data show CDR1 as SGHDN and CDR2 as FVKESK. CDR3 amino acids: CASSQFSGRFDEQFF. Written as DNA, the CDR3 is TGTGCCAGCAGCCAATTTAGCGGGAGGTTCGATGAGCAGTTCTTC. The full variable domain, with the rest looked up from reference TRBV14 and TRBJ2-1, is EAGVTQFPSHSVIEKGQTVTLRCDPISGHDNLYWYRRVMGKEIKFLLHFVKESKQDESGMPNNRFLAERTGGTYSTLKVQPAELEDSGVYFCASSQFSGRFDEQFFGPGTRLTVL.

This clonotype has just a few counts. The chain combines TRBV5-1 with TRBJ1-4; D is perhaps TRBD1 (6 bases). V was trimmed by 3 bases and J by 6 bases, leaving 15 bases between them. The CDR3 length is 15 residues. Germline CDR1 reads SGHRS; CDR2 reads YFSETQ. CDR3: CASSSRSAGDEKLFF. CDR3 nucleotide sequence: TGCGCCAGCAGCTCGAGGAGCGCAGGGGATGAAAAACTGTTTTTT.

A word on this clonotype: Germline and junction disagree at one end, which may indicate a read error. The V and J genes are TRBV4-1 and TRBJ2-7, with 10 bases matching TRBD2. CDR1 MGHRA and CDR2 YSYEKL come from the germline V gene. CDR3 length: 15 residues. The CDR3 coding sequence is TGCGCCAGCAGCCGGCGACTAGCGGGCCCCTACAAGCAGTACTTC. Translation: CASSRRLAGPYKQYF.

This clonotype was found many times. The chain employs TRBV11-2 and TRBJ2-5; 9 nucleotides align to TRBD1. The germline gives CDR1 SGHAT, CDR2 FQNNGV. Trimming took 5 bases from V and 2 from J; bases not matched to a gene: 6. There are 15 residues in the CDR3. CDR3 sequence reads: CASSHSGQGQETQYF. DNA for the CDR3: TGTGCCAGCAGCCACTCAGGACAGGGGCAAGAGACCCAGTACTTC.